The 14 T cell receptor beta chains below all came from one sample that was sequenced in a study of cytomegalovirus exposure and HLA in healthy donors. Vbeta (60) and Jbeta (13) primers were used in the PCR. Profiling relied on immunoSEQ multiplex PCR, and the TCRdb table lists in-frame clones only, not all of them. The table records a few hundred thousand clones, about three quarters of them present only once. Material for sequencing was PBMCs. All receptors come from a man between 18 and 35 years old in good health and CMV-seronegative.

The table lists this clone with a few counts. The V gene is TRBV10-3, the J gene TRBJ1-4; tentatively, D is TRBD1 (5 bases). V was cut by 4 bases and J by 8 bases, with 17 bases left in between. The CDR3 extends over 15 amino acids. The V gene's germline CDR1 is ENHRY and CDR2 SYGVKD. CDR3 region: CAISGSSGAREKLFF. In DNA form, the CDR3 reads TGTGCCATCAGTGGGTCGAGTGGGGCAAGGGAAAAACTGTTTTTT.

The chain couples TRBV4-3 to TRBJ2-7; D possibly corresponds to TRBD2 (6 bases). Between the trimmed V and J ends, which lost 5 bases and 6 bases, there was a span of 20 bases. The CDR3 is 15 residues long. Germline-derived CDR1 and CDR2 are LGHNA and YSLEER. The CDR3 DNA follows: TGCGCCAGCAGCGAAGGTCGGGGGTCTTTCGCCGAGCAGTACTTC. As protein: CASSEGRGSFAEQYF.

The DNA of the CDR3 is TGTGCCAGCAGCTTAGCGTCTTATCAGCCCCAGCATTTT. Translating it yields CASSLASYQPQHF. This chain joins TRBV7-2 and TRBJ1-5, with D unresolved. The CDR3 runs to 13 residues. The germline CDR1 and CDR2 sequences are SGHTA and FQGNSA. The germline V and J ends were trimmed by 0 bases and 5 bases, with 5 bases remaining between them.

V and J are TRBV7-3 and TRBJ1-2; 9 bases map to TRBD1. CDR1 and CDR2 from the germline V gene are SGHTA and FQGTGA. This CDR3 is built from 17 residues. The V segment lost 2 bases and the J segment 4 bases; nucleotides outside the gene matches: 11. CDR3: CASSLGTGFFASYGYTF. The CDR3 coding sequence is TGTGCCAGCAGCTTAGGGACAGGGTTCTTCGCTTCCTATGGCTACACCTTC.

The rearrangement links TRBV5-1 to TRBJ2-7; tentatively, D is TRBD1 (6 bases). V was shortened by 4 bases and J by 4 bases, with 12 bases between the two germline ends. CDR3 length: 13 amino acids. The germline V gene has CDR1 SGHRS and CDR2 YFSETQ. The CDR3 region is CASSRGSEYEQYF. In DNA, the CDR3 is TGCGCCAGCAGCAGGGGGTCAGAGTACGAGCAGTACTTC.

DNA for the CDR3: TGTGCCAGTAGTATGGGTTTAGCCCTTGGGGGGAATCAGCCCCAGCATTTT. This gives the protein CASSMGLALGGNQPQHF. V is TRBV19 and J is TRBJ1-5, with a weak D call TRBD1 (5 bases). Between the trimmed V and J ends, which lost 3 bases and 4 bases, there was a span of 19 bases. The CDR3 runs to 17 residues. Germline CDR1 LNHDA, CDR2 SQIVND (reference sequence).

This chain uses TRBV14 with TRBJ2-7; a weak D match, TRBD1 (5 bases). The CDR3 runs 14 residues. V lost 0 bases to trimming and J lost 5 bases, with 11 bases between them. CDR1 SGHDN and CDR2 FVKESK come from the germline V gene. The CDR3 DNA sequence: TGTGCCAGCAGCCAAGAGGCAGGGCTACACGAGCAGTACTTC. Amino acid sequence: CASSQEAGLHEQYF.

V usage is TRBV6-5 and J usage is TRBJ1-4, with 8 bases identical to TRBD1. The V gene's germline CDR1 is MNHEY and CDR2 SVGAGI. The CDR3 consists of 14 residues. V gave up 6 bases and J gave up 7 bases; unmatched junction bases: 7. This CDR3 reads CASSWTGLSEKLFF. CDR3 nucleotides: TGTGCCAGCAGCTGGACAGGGCTGAGTGAAAAACTGTTTTTT.

This chain links TRBV6-6 with TRBJ2-7, with 7 nucleotides matching TRBD1. Per germline, CDR1 MNHNY and CDR2 SVGAGI (reference sequence). Trimming cost V 6 bases and J 5 bases; bases outside gene matches: 7. The CDR3 is 13 residues long. CDR3 in DNA: TGTGCCAGCAGGCCTCAGGGGGTCGACGAGCAGTACTTC. Protein product: CASRPQGVDEQYF.

The gene calls are TRBV9 and TRBJ1-1; 9 bases agree with TRBD1. The CDR3 runs 14 residues. The J segment lost 5 bases and the V segment lost 0 bases, leaving 2 bases of the junction unmatched. The germline V gene encodes CDR1 SGDLS and CDR2 YYNGEE. The CDR3 reads CASSVEGQGTEAFF. Here the CDR3 DNA reads TGTGCCAGCAGCGTAGAGGGACAGGGTACTGAAGCTTTCTTT. Supplemented by reference TRBV9 and TRBJ1-1, the full variable domain reads DSGVTQTPKHLITATGQRVTLRCSPRSGDLSVYWYQQSLDQGLQFLIQYYNGEERAKGNILERFSAQQFPDLHSELNLSSLELGDSALYFCASSVEGQGTEAFFGQGTRLTVV.

The chain uses TRBV5-6 and TRBJ2-7; D perhaps matches TRBD1 (6 bases). V lost 2 bases, J lost 5 bases, and 14 bases lay in between. Germline loops: CDR1 SGHDT, CDR2 YYEEEE. This CDR3 contains 14 residues. The CDR3 sequence: CASSFGVGDNEQYF. The CDR3 DNA reads TGTGCCAGCAGCTTTGGGGTGGGGGACAACGAGCAGTACTTC.

This clone was seen only once. V gene TRBV19 combines with J gene TRBJ2-7; 8 bases are a match to TRBD2. This CDR3 has 15 residues. Germline loops: CDR1 LNHDA, CDR2 SQIVND (reference sequence). The J segment lost 3 bases and the V segment lost 3 bases, leaving 7 bases of the junction unmatched. The CDR3 DNA reads as TGTGCCAGTAGTATTCTCGGGACTAGTAACTACGAGCAGTACTTC. Its protein product is CASSILGTSNYEQYF.

V is TRBV11-3 and J is TRBJ2-1; 8 bases align to TRBD1. The CDR3 has 16 amino acids. Per germline, CDR1 SGHNT and CDR2 YENEEA. V was pared by 1 base and J by 5 bases, with 7 bases of the junction left unmatched. The CDR3 nucleotides read TGTGCCAGCAGCTTAGGTAAAGGACAGGGAAACAATGAGCAGTTCTTC. It yields the protein CASSLGKGQGNNEQFF.

V usage is TRBV6-1 and J usage is TRBJ2-1; 11 bases align to TRBD2. Trimming at V came to 3 bases and at J to 10 bases, leaving 8 bases not matched to a gene. Germline CDR1 is MNHNS and CDR2 is SASEGT. The CDR3 is made up of 15 amino acids. The CDR3 sequence: CASSETSGKSGEQFF. The CDR3 DNA reads TGTGCCAGCAGTGAGACTAGCGGGAAGTCTGGGGAGCAGTTCTTC.